Included here is one TCR beta chain sequence, with context. TCRdb's table, derived via immunoSEQ multiplex PCR, lists solely in-frame clones and lacks some. The sample has over 200,000 clones, 80% to 90% seen once. The sample is drawn from a study of blood T cell repertoires in COVID-19. Study-level information: Sample material is recorded as cDNA or gDNA derived from T cells, B-cell-depleted T cells, or PBMCs.

The CDR3 extends over 12 amino acids. Losses at the gene ends were 3 bases for V and 7 bases for J; bases not matched to a gene: 3. Germline CDR1 is SGHRS and CDR2 is YFSETQ. The chain has TRBV5-1 and TRBJ1-2, with TRBD1 matching over 7 bases. The clonotype originates from a woman aged 25 to 39 who had been exposed to COVID-19. The sample comprised PBMCs or T cells enriched from blood (not recorded which). The DNA for the CDR3 is TGCGCCAGCAGCTGGGACAGTTCTGGCTACACCTTC. It yields the protein CASSWDSSGYTF. Full variable domain (remainder filled in from reference TRBV5-1 and TRBJ1-2): KAGVTQTPRYLIKTRGQQVTLSCSPISGHRSVSWYQQTPGQGLQFLFEYFSETQRNKGNFPGRFSGRQFSNSRSEMNVSTLELGDSALYLCASSWDSSGYTFGSGTRLTVV.